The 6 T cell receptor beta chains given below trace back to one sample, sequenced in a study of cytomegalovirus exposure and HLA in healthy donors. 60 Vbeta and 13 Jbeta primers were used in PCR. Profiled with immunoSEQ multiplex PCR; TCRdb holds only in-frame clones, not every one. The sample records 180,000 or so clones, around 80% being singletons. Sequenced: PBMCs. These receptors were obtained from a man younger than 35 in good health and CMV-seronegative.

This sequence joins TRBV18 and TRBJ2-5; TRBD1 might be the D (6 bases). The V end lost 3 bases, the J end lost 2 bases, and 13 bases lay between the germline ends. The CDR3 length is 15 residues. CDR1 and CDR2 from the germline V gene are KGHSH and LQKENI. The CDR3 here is CASSPPGHLQETQYF. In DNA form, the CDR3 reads TGTGCCAGCTCACCTCCGGGACACCTTCAAGAGACCCAGTACTTC.

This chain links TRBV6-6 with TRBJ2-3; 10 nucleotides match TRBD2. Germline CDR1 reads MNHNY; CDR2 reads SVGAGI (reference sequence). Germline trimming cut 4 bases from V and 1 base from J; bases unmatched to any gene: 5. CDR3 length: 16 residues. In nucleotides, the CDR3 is TGTGCCAGCAGTTCCCCCGGACTAGCGGGCACAGATACGCAGTATTTT. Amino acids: CASSSPGLAGTDTQYF.

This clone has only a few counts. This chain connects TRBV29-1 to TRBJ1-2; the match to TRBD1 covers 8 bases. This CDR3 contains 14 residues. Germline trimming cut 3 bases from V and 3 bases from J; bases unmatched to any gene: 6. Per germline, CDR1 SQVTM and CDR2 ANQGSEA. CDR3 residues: CSVEDRVSDYGYTF. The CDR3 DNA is TGCAGCGTTGAGGACAGGGTTTCTGACTATGGCTACACCTTC.

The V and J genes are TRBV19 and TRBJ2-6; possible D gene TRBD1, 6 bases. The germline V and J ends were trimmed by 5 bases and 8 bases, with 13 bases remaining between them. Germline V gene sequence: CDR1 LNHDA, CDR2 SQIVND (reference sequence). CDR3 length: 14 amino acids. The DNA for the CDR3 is TGTGCCAGTAGTCCCCGGACAGCCACCAACGTCCTGACTTTC. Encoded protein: CASSPRTATNVLTF.

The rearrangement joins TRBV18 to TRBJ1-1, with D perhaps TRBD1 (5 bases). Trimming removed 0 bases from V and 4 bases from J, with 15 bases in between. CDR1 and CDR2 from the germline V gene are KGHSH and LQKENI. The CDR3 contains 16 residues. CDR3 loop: CASSPPGRAGSTEAFF. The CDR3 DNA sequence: TGTGCCAGCTCACCACCTGGCAGGGCCGGGAGCACTGAAGCTTTCTTT.

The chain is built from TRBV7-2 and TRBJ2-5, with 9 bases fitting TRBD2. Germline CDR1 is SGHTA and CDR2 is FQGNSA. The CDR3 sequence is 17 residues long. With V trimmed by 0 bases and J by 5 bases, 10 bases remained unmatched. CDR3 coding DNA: TGTGCCAGCAGCTTAGCATCCGGGACTAGCAGGCGGGAGACCCAGTACTTC. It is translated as CASSLASGTSRRETQYF.